The subject of this entry is one T cell receptor (beta chain). This sample was included in a study of blood T cell repertoires in COVID-19. About the study: The United States, Italy and Spain were the sources of the acute and convalescent COVID-19 samples. Sources were T cells, B-cell-depleted T cells, or PBMCs; the material itself was cDNA or gDNA.

The germline CDR1 and CDR2 sequences are SEHNR and FQNEAQ (reference sequence). Deletions cut 8 bases from V and 0 bases from J, with 16 bases between. The CDR3 totals 16 residues. As originally analysed: Amplification of reference gene primers provided the estimated nucleated cell counts. Profiled with immunoSEQ multiplex PCR; TCRdb holds only in-frame clones, not every one. V, J and clone size were drawn from that table, and D and trimming were deduced from the DNA. The repertoire has fewer than 95,000 clones, about nine tenths of them found once; the top ten carry about 15%. This receptor was identified in a male donor with acute or convalescent COVID-19. The V gene is TRBV7-9, the J gene TRBJ2-2, with D perhaps matching TRBD2 (7 bases). The specimen sequenced was peripheral blood. CDR3 loop: CASLPRGGANTGELFF. CDR3 coding DNA: TGTGCCAGCCTTCCACGCGGGGGCGCGAACACCGGGGAGCTGTTTTTT.